This T cell receptor (beta chain) was recorded in a study of CD8+ T cells in alopecia areata (dated by TCRdb to about 2018). For context, the study as a whole: The treated patients took part in an open-label pilot trial in which moderate-to-severe alopecia areata was treated with oral tofacitinib at 5 to 10 mg twice daily. Patients stayed on tofacitinib for 6 to 18 months and then had 6 months of follow-up off drug so that delayed response and recurrence could be assessed. Disease severity in treated patients was measured with the SALT score, which quantifies the percentage of affected scalp surface area. The study used high-throughput TCRbeta sequencing to examine T cell clonal expansion in alopecia areata, in both the C3H/HeJ mouse model and human patients. Human TCRbeta sequencing covered scalp tissue and sorted CD4+ and CD8+ peripheral blood T cells from patchy and totalis/universalis alopecia areata patients and healthy controls. Biopsies were taken from tofacitinib-treated patients at baseline and again at 4 and 24 weeks into treatment, and several of those patients also had a later scalp biopsy. Scalp clonality was compared across normal scalp (n=4), patchy alopecia areata scalp (n=8), and alopecia totalis/universalis scalp (n=8). RNA came from the PAXgene miRNA kit for fixed scalp, the miRNeasy kit for PBMCs, and the RNeasy kit for mouse skin. immunoSEQ multiplex PCR using 35 Vbeta forward primers and 13 Jbeta reverse primers was used to amplify TCRbeta CDR3 regions. What the work shows at the level of the full study, not this receptor alone: During tofacitinib treatment, many expanded lesional clones stuck around in both scalp and blood, and this persistence may partly explain why relapse happens after treatment is stopped. Scalp TCR repertoire analysis is complicated because resident alphabeta T cells in normal human skin are also sequenced, whereas mouse skin is dominated by gammadelta T cells. Because the treated cohort was small and included a single nonresponder, larger studies are needed to assess links between baseline CD8+ expansion and response. With tofacitinib, both scalp clonality and the number of expanded CD8+ clones among the top 100 scalp clones went down significantly. TCR sequences shared between patients were less clear than in mice, possibly partly because of HLA diversity in the patient population. Lesional scalp, especially in alopecia totalis/universalis, showed higher clonality and more expanded CD8+ clones than normal scalp, suggesting antigenic drive.

The CDR3 numbers 12 residues from cysteine through phenylalanine. The retained sequence is limited to the CDR3, 36 bases, with the frame set at the first base. V sheds 6 bases and J sheds 5 bases, leaving 10 bases between their ends. From a lookup of the germline V gene, CDR1 and CDR2 are MNHEY and SVGAGI. This clone was seen a handful of times. What antigen it recognizes has not been identified. No much larger clonotype is one base removed from it; base qualities were not supplied. The label giving this sample's time point can be read as: around 26 weeks on oral tofacitinib. The intended sense of this specimen's treatment or condition label: oral pan-JAK inhibitor, 5-10 mg twice daily. Lesional scalp punch biopsies and peripheral blood were collected from alopecia areata patients. PBMCs were isolated by density centrifugation and stained for CD3, CD4 and CD8, and CD4+ and CD8+ T cells were sorted on a FACSAria.

Libraries were made using the immunoSEQ multiplex PCR assay. RNA was extracted from all samples and reverse transcribed into cDNA, which served as template for TCR sequencing. First-strand cDNA was synthesized using SuperScript III with a 2:1 mix of oligo-dT and random hexamers. Amplification bias was assessed with a synthetic immune receptor repertoire, and residual bias was removed computationally. On the study's bioinformatics: Raw reads were preprocessed to remove errors, and CDR3 was defined according to IMGT conventions as the region from the conserved cysteine to phenylalanine. Clonality was computed by normalizing Shannon entropy by log2 of the number of productive unique TCRs and subtracting the result from 1. Whether each scalp clone was CD4 or CD8 was inferred by checking scalp TCRbeta sequences against the CD4 and CD8 repertoires from sorted blood. Held by TCRdb, this immuneACCESS table contains in-frame sequences only and omits some clones. Under half of the omission traces to an unresolved V gene where checked; the cause of the rest is unknown. V, J and clone size are taken as reported in that table, and D and trimming were inferred from the DNA itself. This sample comprises 95,000 to 120,000 clones, approximately 55% of them detected only once. Jointly, the top ten make up roughly 3.5% of the sample.

The chain uses TRBV6-5 and TRBJ2-5; the D gene cannot be resolved reliably. The sequence came from a human donor with alopecia areata. Here the sequenced sample was CD4+ T cells sorted from blood, taken at week 24, from a patient treated with tofacitinib. The DNA sequence follows: TGTGCCAGCAGCCCTGACCCCGAGACCCAGTACTTC. This is translated as CASSPDPETQYF.